The T cell receptor beta chain described here comes from a study of blood T cell repertoires in COVID-19. Overall study: The origin of the acute and convalescent COVID-19 samples was the United States, Italy and Spain. T cells, B-cell-depleted T cells, or PBMCs supplied cDNA or gDNA.

Trimming took off 6 bases at V and 4 bases at J, with 11 bases between the two ends. The germline V gene encodes CDR1 MNHEY and CDR2 SVGAGI. The CDR3 loop spans 13 amino acids. Study processing details: Amplification of reference gene primers provided the estimated nucleated cell counts. The table came from immunoSEQ multiplex PCR; TCRdb's copy has only in-frame clones and leaves some out. D and trimming were read from the DNA, whereas the V and J calls and clone size are those reported in that table. The table shows approximately 150,000 clones, with over 70% occurring only once. The receptor was derived from a woman aged 55-69 years with acute or convalescent COVID-19. The chain combines TRBV6-5 with TRBJ2-3; D is uncertain. The sequencing sample was made of peripheral blood. The CDR3 region has the DNA TGTGCCAGCAGCCCGATGGGCCCAGATACGCAGTATTTT. Its translation is CASSPMGPDTQYF.